The clone carrying this TCR beta chain was seen a few times. Its matching antigen is unknown. The CDR3 runs to 15 residues. Germline V gene lookup returns CDR1 SGHTA and CDR2 FQGNSA. Trimming took off 1 base at V and 7 bases at J, with 16 bases between the two ends. The data stem from a study of T cells after yellow fever vaccination. Study-level points and caveats: Some clonotypes were seen in both the CD4 and the CD8 compartments. These made up a small share and likely arose from convergent recombination. Abundant clonotypes from the bulk population could have been carried over as contaminants into FACS-sorted repertoires. A secondary response was less intense yet reached its peak sooner, at day 5 versus 15.

Template switching by 5'RACE produced TCR cDNA, adding a universal primer site and UMIs. TCRdb re-derived calls from the 5' RACE reads in MiXCR, one entry per CDR3 protein. The data contain fewer than 650,000 distinct CDR3 sequences, around a fifth of them seen just once; the ten biggest clones take up about a sixth. The input for sequencing was PBMCs, taken roughly 23 days after the first yellow fever vaccination. This receptor was taken from a man aged 18 to 30 who received the YFV17D yellow fever vaccine. The J gene is TRBJ2-5, the V gene TRBV7-2; no reliable D call. In DNA, the CDR3 is TGTGCCAGCAGCTTAGGGGGTTATTTTGATGGGACCCAGTACTTC. It translates to CASSLGGYFDGTQYF.